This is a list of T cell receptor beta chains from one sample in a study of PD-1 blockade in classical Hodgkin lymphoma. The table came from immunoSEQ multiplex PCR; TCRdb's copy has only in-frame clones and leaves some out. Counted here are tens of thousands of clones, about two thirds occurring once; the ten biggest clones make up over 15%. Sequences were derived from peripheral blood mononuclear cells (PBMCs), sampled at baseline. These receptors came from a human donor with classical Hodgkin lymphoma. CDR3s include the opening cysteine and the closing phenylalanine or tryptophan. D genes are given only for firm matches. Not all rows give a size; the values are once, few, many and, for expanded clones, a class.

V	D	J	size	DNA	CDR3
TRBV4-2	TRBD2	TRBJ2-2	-	TGTGCCAGCAGCCAAGATACTGGCGGGAGGGCCCCAAACTCGAACACCGGGGAGCTGTTTTTT	CASSQDTGGRAPNSNTGELFF
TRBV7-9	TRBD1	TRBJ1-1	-	TGTGCCAGCAGCCCCCAGACAGGGGTGAACACTGAAGCTTTCTTT	CASSPQTGVNTEAFF
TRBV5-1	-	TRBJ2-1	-	TGCGCCAGCCGGGGGCCCTCGAGCTCCTACAATGAGCAGTTCTTC	CASRGPSSSYNEQFF
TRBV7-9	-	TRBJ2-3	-	TGTGCCACCCTCCATGATACTAGCACAGATACGCAGTATTTT	CATLHDTSTDTQYF
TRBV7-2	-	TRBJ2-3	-	TGTGCCAGCAGCTTATTTTGGGGCACAGATACGCAGTATTTT	CASSLFWGTDTQYF
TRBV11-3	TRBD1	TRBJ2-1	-	TGTGCCAGCAGCCCGAATGAGGGACAGAAGCAGTTCTTC	CASSPNEGQKQFF
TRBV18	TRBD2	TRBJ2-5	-	TGTGCCAGCTCACCAACGGGGGGGTTTGAGACCCAGTACTTC	CASSPTGGFETQYF
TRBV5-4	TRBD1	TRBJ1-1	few	TGTGCCAGCAGCTCCGCAGGGGGCACTGAAGCTTTCTTT	CASSSAGGTEAFF
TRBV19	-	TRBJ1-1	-	TGTGCCAGTAGTATCAGGACAGTCAGACAGACGAACACTGAAGCTTTCTTT	CASSIRTVRQTNTEAFF
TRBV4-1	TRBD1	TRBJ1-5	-	TGCGCCAGCAGCCAAGATATGAGGGGGCAACAGCCCCAGCATTTT	CASSQDMRGQQPQHF
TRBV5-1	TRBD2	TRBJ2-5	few	TGCGCCAGCAGCTCCGGACTAGCGGGAGGTATACAAGAGACCCAGTACTTC	CASSSGLAGGIQETQYF
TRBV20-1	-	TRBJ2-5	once	TGCAGTGCTAGAGATCGTGAGACCCAGTACTTC	CSARDRETQYF
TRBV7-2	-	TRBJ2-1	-	TGTGCCAGCAGCTTTTCCGGGGGATCTTCCTACAATGAGCAGTTCTTC	CASSFSGGSSYNEQFF
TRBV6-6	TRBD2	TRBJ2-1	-	TGTGCCAGCAGTAGCGGACTAGCGGAGAGGGGGAATGAGCAGTTCTTC	CASSSGLAERGNEQFF
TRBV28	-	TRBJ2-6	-	TGTGCCAGCAGTCCCCCGTGGTCTGGGGCCAACGTCCTGACTTTC	CASSPPWSGANVLTF
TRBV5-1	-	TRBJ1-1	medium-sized	TGCGCCAGCAGCTTGACAACGGGTAGAGGCGCAGGGACCTCGAACACTGAAGCTTTCTTT	CASSLTTGRGAGTSNTEAFF
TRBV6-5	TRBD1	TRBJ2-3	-	TGTGCCAGCAAAGACAGGGTCCCAGATACGCAGTATTTT	CASKDRVPDTQYF